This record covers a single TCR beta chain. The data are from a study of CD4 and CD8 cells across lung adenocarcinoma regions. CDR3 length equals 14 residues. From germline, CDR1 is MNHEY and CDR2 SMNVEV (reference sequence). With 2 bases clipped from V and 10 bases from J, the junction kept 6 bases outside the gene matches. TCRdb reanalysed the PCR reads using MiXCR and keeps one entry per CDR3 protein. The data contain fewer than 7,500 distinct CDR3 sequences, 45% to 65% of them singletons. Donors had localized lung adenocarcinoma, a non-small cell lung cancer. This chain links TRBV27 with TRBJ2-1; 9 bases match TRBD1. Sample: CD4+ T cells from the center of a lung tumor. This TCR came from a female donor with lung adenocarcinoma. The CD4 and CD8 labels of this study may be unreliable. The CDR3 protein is CASSLRWDRVEQFF. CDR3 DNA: TGTGCCAGCAGTTTAAGGTGGGACAGGGTAGAGCAGTTCTTC.